This TCR beta chain originates from a study of cytotoxic CD8 clonotypes in ibrutinib-treated CLL. Trimming at V came to 1 base and at J to 4 bases, leaving 6 bases not matched to a gene. Germline V gives CDR1 LGHNA, CDR2 YSLEER. CDR3 size: 16 residues. Only in-frame clones appear in the TCRdb table, and some are missing; sequencing was by immunoSEQ multiplex PCR. The sample gives 60,000 or so clones, approximately 54% of which show up once; approximately 14% is in the top ten. The sequence was obtained from a human donor with chronic lymphocytic leukemia. The input for sequencing was PBMCs, taken after 12 months of ibrutinib treatment. The chain joins TRBV4-3 to TRBJ1-4; TRBD1 aligns across 7 bases. CDR3 in amino acids: CASSQVAGQLNEKLFF. The CDR3 DNA follows: TGCGCCAGCAGCCAAGTTGCGGGACAGCTTAATGAAAAACTGTTTTTT.